A selection of T cell receptor beta chains follows, all from one sample in a study of shared T cell receptors in the human thymus. Only in-frame clones appear in the TCRdb table, and some are missing; sequencing was by immunoSEQ multiplex PCR. The data hold a few hundred thousand clones, with 95% observed a single time. Sequencing input: thymocytes. These receptors were obtained from a human donor. The CDR3 runs from the conserved cysteine through the conserved F or W. D genes are given only for firm matches. Clone size is given for some rows only: seen once, a few or many times, or a class if the clone is expanded.

-,-,TRBV2,TRBJ2-5,CASPGPQETQYF,TGTGCCAGCCCCGGCCCCCAAGAGACCCAGTACTTC
-,TRBD1,TRBV5-1,TRBJ2-3,CASSSRDRGHADTQYF,TGCGCCAGCAGCTCGAGGGACAGGGGGCATGCAGATACGCAGTATTTT
-,TRBD1,TRBV10-3,TRBJ2-1,CAISVLLGQGNIGYNEQFF,TGTGCCATCAGTGTCCTTTTGGGACAGGGTAATATTGGATACAATGAGCAGTTCTTC
-,-,TRBV4-1,TRBJ2-7,CASSQDRRLATALPSYEQYF,TGCGCCAGCAGCCAAGATAGGCGGCTAGCTACGGCCCTTCCTTCCTACGAGCAGTACTTC
-,-,TRBV7-2,TRBJ1-3,CASSPGGRTGNTIYF,TGTGCCAGCAGCCCCGGGGGGAGAACTGGAAACACCATATATTTT
-,-,TRBV20-1,TRBJ1-1,CSARAGEAFF,TGCAGTGCTAGAGCCGGTGAAGCTTTCTTT
-,-,TRBV27,TRBJ1-1,CASSPRDSPAEAFF,TGTGCCAGCAGTCCCCGGGACTCGCCGGCTGAAGCTTTCTTT
-,TRBD1,TRBV4-1,TRBJ1-3,CASSQARETGTKSTIYF,TGCGCCAGCAGCCAAGCGAGAGAGACAGGGACGAAAAGCACCATATATTTT
-,TRBD1,TRBV28,TRBJ1-4,CASRIDRGELFF,TGTGCCAGCAGAATTGACAGGGGAGAACTGTTTTTT
-,-,TRBV7-2,TRBJ2-1,CASSSRGTSVNNEQFF,TGTGCCAGCAGCTCCCGTGGTACGAGTGTCAACAATGAGCAGTTCTTC
-,-,TRBV5-6,TRBJ2-7,CASSFSPEEQYF,TGTGCCAGCAGCTTCTCCCCTGAAGAGCAGTACTTC
-,-,TRBV28,TRBJ2-1,CASSFFSGQPLGGPYNEQFF,TGTGCCAGCAGTTTCTTCTCCGGACAGCCATTGGGGGGCCCCTACAATGAGCAGTTCTTC
-,-,TRBV16,TRBJ2-7,CASSQSSLWGRYEQYF,TGTGCCAGCAGCCAATCGTCCCTCTGGGGTCGGTACGAGCAGTACTTC
-,-,TRBV4-1,TRBJ1-2,CASSQESGPNYGYTF,TGCGCCAGCAGCCAAGAATCAGGGCCTAACTATGGCTACACCTTC
-,-,TRBV5-6,TRBJ2-5,CASSVGLLSGTQYF,TGTGCCAGCAGCGTGGGACTGCTATCTGGGACCCAGTACTTC
once,-,TRBV10-1,TRBJ2-7,CASSESRPYGDEQYF,TGCGCCAGCAGTGAGTCTAGGCCCTACGGCGACGAGCAGTACTTC
-,TRBD1,TRBV11-3,TRBJ2-1,CASSLGTGYSGEQFF,TGTGCCAGCAGCTTAGGGACAGGGTATTCCGGTGAGCAGTTCTTC
-,-,TRBV7-9,TRBJ1-1,CASMCHGMNTEAFF,TGTGCCAGCATGTGTCACGGGATGAACACTGAAGCTTTCTTT
-,-,TRBV5-8,TRBJ1-1,CASSFIQRITMNTEAFF,TGTGCCAGCAGCTTCATCCAGAGAATCACCATGAACACTGAAGCTTTCTTT
-,-,TRBV2,TRBJ2-7,CARATTVAAEQYF,TGTGCCAGAGCTACAACCGTGGCAGCTGAGCAGTACTTC
-,TRBD2,TRBV5-1,TRBJ2-3,CASSPRTSCSSTDTQYF,TGCGCCAGCAGCCCCCGGACTAGCTGCTCTAGCACAGATACGCAGTATTTT
-,TRBD2,TRBV7-2,TRBJ2-4,CASSRTSGRFAKNIQYF,TGTGCCAGCAGCCGCACTAGCGGGAGGTTCGCCAAAAACATTCAGTACTTC